The clone carrying this T cell receptor (beta chain) was seen a few times. Its specificity is unknown. PBMCs were cryopreserved, and roughly 2 micrograms of genomic DNA from them went into TCR beta libraries. This specimen belongs to a study of cytotoxic CD8 clonotypes in ibrutinib-treated CLL. Whole-study results and caveats: The study found public clonotypes uncommon, contracting or stable on treatment. Baseline clonality, above age-matched healthy donor levels, tracked circulating CD8+ T-cell counts.

A 1 in 200,000 to 1 in 1 million T cell depth was the sequencing target. Using immunoSEQ multiplex PCR, the repertoire was profiled, and TCRdb retains in-frame clones only, with some absent. The sample yields around 310,000 clones, roughly 80% seen once. Germline assignment: CDR1 MDHEN and CDR2 SYDVKM. V gave up 4 bases and J gave up 3 bases; unmatched junction bases: 10. The CDR3 extends over 17 amino acids. This receptor was identified in a human donor with chronic lymphocytic leukemia. The chain combines TRBV28 with TRBJ2-7, with 12 positions matching TRBD2. Sequences were derived from PBMCs, sampled before ibrutinib treatment. CDR3 in amino acids: CASSSDLRTSGIYEQYF. DNA for the CDR3: TGTGCCAGCAGTTCCGACCTCAGGACTAGCGGGATCTACGAGCAGTACTTC.